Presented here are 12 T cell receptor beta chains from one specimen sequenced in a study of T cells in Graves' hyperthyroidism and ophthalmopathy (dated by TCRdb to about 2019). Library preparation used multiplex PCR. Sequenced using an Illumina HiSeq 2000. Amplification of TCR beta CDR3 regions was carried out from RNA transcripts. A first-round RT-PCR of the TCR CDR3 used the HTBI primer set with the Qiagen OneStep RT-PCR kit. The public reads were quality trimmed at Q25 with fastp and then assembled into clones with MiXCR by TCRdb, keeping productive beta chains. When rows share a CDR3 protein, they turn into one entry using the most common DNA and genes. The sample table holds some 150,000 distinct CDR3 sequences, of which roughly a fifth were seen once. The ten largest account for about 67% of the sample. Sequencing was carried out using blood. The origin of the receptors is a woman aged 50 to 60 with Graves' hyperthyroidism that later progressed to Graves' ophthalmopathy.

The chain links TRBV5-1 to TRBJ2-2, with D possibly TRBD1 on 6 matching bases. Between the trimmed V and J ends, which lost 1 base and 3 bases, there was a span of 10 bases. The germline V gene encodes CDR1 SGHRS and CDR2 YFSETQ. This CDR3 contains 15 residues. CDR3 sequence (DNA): TGCGCCAGCAGCTTGAACAGGGCTTACACCGGGGAGCTGTTTTTT. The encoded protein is CASSLNRAYTGELFF.

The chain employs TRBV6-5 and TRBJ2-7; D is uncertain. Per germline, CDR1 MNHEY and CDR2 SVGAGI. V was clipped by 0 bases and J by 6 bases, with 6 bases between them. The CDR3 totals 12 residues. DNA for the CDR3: TGTGCCAGCAGTTACTCCCAGCGCGAGCAGTACTTC. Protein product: CASSYSQREQYF.

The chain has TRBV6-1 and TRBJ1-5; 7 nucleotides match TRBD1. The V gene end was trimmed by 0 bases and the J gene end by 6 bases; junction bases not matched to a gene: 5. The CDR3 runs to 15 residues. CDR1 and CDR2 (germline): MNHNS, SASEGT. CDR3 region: CASSEASGGFQPQHF. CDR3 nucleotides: TGTGCCAGCAGTGAAGCGTCAGGGGGTTTTCAGCCCCAGCATTTT.

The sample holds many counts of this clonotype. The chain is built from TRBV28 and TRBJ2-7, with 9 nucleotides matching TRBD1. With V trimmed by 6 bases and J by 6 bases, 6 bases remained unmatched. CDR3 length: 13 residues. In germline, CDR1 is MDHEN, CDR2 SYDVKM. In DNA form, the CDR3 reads TGTGCCAGCAGCCCCGGGACAGGGTTCGAGCAGTACTTC. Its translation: CASSPGTGFEQYF.

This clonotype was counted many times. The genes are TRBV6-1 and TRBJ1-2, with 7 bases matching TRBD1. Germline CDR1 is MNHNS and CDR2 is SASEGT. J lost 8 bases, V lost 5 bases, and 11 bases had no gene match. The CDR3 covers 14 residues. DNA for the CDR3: TGTGCCAGCAGTTCGGGACAGCCAAAGAGGGGCTACACCTTC. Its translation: CASSSGQPKRGYTF.

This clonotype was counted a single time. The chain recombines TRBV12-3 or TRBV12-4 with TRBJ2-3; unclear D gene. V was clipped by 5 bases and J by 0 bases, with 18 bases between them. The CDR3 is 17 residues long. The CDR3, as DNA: TGTGCCAGCAGTCCATACGCTATAATGACCAGCACAGATACGCAGTATTTT. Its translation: CASSPYAIMTSTDTQYF.

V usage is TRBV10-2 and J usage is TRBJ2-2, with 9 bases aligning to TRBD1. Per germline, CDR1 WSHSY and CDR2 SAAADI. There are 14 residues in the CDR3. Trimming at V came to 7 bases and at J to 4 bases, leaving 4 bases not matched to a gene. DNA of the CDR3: TGCGCCAGCAAAGGACAGGGGAGCACCGGGGAGCTGTTTTTT. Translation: CASKGQGSTGELFF.

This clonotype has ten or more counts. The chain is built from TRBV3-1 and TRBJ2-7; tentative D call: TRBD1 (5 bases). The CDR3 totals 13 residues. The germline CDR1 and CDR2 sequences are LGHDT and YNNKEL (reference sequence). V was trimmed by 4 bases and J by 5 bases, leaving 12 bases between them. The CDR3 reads CASSLMPGNEQYF. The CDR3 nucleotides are TGTGCCAGCAGCCTCATGCCAGGGAACGAGCAGTACTTC.

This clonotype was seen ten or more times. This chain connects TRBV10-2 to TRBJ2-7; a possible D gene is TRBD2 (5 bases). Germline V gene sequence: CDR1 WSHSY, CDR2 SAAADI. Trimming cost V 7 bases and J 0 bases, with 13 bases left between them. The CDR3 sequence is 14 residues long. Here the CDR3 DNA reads TGCGCCAGCATGGGGTTAGGGAGCTCCTACGAGCAGTACTTC. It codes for CASMGLGSSYEQYF.

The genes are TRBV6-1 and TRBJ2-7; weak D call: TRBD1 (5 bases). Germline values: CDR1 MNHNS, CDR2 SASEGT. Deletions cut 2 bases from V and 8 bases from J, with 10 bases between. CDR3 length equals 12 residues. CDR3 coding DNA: TGTGCCAGCAGTGAACAGGGAAAGAAGCAGTACTTC. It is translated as CASSEQGKKQYF.

In DNA, the CDR3 is TGTGCCAGCAGTTTAAGTAGCGGCTACCAGGGAGAGCAGTACTTC. It is translated as CASSLSSGYQGEQYF. The chain links TRBV28 to TRBJ2-7; tentatively, D is TRBD2 (6 bases). Germline values: CDR1 MDHEN, CDR2 SYDVKM. CDR3 length: 15 residues. V was pared by 2 bases and J by 7 bases, with 18 bases between.

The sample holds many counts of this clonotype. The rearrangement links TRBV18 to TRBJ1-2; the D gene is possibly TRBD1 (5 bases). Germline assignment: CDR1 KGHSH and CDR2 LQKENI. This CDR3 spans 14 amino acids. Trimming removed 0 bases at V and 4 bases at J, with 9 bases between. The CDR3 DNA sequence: TGTGCCAGCTCACCACCCGCCAGGGTCTATGGCTACACCTTC. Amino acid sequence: CASSPPARVYGYTF.